These 30 T cell receptor beta chains were sequenced from one sample in a study of blood T cells in healthy people across ages (dated by TCRdb to between 2015 and 2017). The method behind the library was 5' RACE. Sequencing used an Illumina HiSeq 2500. The second PCR ran for roughly 6 to 11 cycles and used a J-beta primer mix along with a sample-barcoded 5' primer. TCRdb cleaned the public reads at Q25 with fastp, built clones with MiXCR and kept in-frame beta chains. One record per CDR3 amino acid sequence lists the most common genes and DNA. This sample is represented by hundreds of thousands of distinct CDR3 sequences; about 36% of them were singletons. The leading ten clones occupy 10% to 15% of the sample. Sequencing was done on a sample of blood. These receptors were obtained from a man in his late teens or twenties in good health.

The chain recombines TRBV2 with TRBJ1-5; 10 bases are shared with TRBD1. Germline CDR1 is SNHLY and CDR2 is FYNNEI. This CDR3 has 17 residues. V shed 0 bases, J shed 2 bases, and the junction held 4 bases outside the gene matches. The CDR3 here is CASSEAGGTGGNQPQHF. The CDR3 bases are TGTGCCAGCAGTGAAGCGGGTGGGACAGGGGGCAATCAGCCCCAGCATTTT.

The chain joins TRBV25-1 to TRBJ1-2, with 7 bases fitting TRBD1. Germline V gives CDR1 MGHDK, CDR2 SYGVNS. Trimming removed 6 bases from V and 7 bases from J; junction bases left unmatched: 14. This CDR3 is built from 15 residues. CDR3 loop: CASRKTGSEEGGYTF. As DNA, the CDR3 is TGTGCCAGCAGGAAGACAGGGTCAGAAGAAGGTGGCTACACCTTC.

Only a few counts were recorded for this clonotype. CDR3 DNA sequence: TGTGCCAGCAGCCGGGACGTACGATTCACAGATACGCAGTATTTT. Translated, it gives CASSRDVRFTDTQYF. V gene TRBV4-2 combines with J gene TRBJ2-3; D tentatively reads TRBD1 or TRBD2 (5 bases each). Germline values: CDR1 LGHNA, CDR2 YNFKEQ. The ends were cut back, 4 bases at V and 2 bases at J, with 13 bases in the middle. The CDR3 runs 15 residues.

This sequence joins TRBV3-1 and TRBJ2-3, with D possibly TRBD2 on 6 matching bases. The germline gives CDR1 LGHDT, CDR2 YNNKEL (reference sequence). The CDR3 length is 15 residues. Trimming shortened V by 2 bases and J by 4 bases, and 13 bases separated the two germline ends. The CDR3 DNA sequence: TGTGCCAGCAGCCAACAGGTTTCTAGCGCAGATACGCAGTATTTT. This codes for CASSQQVSSADTQYF.

The chain combines TRBV3-1 with TRBJ1-1; tentatively, D is TRBD1 (6 bases). This CDR3 is built from 18 residues. Germline V CDR1 and CDR2: LGHDT, YNNKEL (reference sequence). Trimming removed 4 bases from V and 4 bases from J, with 25 bases in between. CDR3 sequence: CASSPKFEAGVRRTEAFF. Here the CDR3 DNA reads TGTGCCAGCAGCCCTAAATTCGAGGCAGGGGTGCGGCGCACTGAAGCTTTCTTT.

The genes are TRBV4-1 and TRBJ2-3, with D possibly being TRBD1 (6 bases). The CDR3 contains 17 residues. Trimming took off 4 bases at V and 1 base at J, with 18 bases between the two ends. Germline V gives CDR1 MGHRA, CDR2 YSYEKL. CDR3 region: CASSPQGRFKGTDTQYF. The DNA of the CDR3 is TGCGCCAGCAGCCCGCAGGGGCGGTTTAAAGGCACAGATACGCAGTATTTT.

At least ten counts were recorded for this clonotype. This chain uses TRBV7-2 with TRBJ2-7; possibly TRBD2 for D (5 bases). The CDR3 has 13 amino acids. From germline, CDR1 is SGHTA and CDR2 FQGNSA. V lost 5 bases and J 3 bases, leaving 11 bases between the germline ends. CDR3 DNA sequence: TGTGCCAGCAGCACACCACTAGTCTACGAGCAGTACTTC. Residues: CASSTPLVYEQYF.

This clonotype was recorded many times. The genes are TRBV10-3 and TRBJ2-4, with D perhaps being TRBD1 or TRBD2 (5 bases each). The length of the CDR3 is 13 residues. Germline values: CDR1 ENHRY, CDR2 SYGVKD. V was clipped by 10 bases and J by 6 bases, with 16 bases between them. In DNA form, the CDR3 reads TGTGCCACCCAGGACAAGGGGACAAACATTCAGTACTTC. Translated: CATQDKGTNIQYF.

The chain has TRBV2 and TRBJ1-4, with 8 bases fitting TRBD1. In germline, CDR1 is SNHLY, CDR2 FYNNEI. There are 14 residues in the CDR3. J was trimmed by 6 bases and V by 7 bases; bases with no gene match: 7. The CDR3 region has the DNA TGTGCCAGCATACAGGACAGGGCGTATGAAAAACTGTTTTTT. This gives the protein CASIQDRAYEKLFF.

The rearrangement uses TRBV12-3 or TRBV12-4 and TRBJ2-7, with D perhaps TRBD1 (6 bases). This CDR3 spans 13 amino acids. V gave up 2 bases and J gave up 3 bases, with 8 bases separating them. The CDR3 DNA reads as TGTGCCAGCAGTTTACAGGACAGCTACGAGCAGTACTTC. Translated, it gives CASSLQDSYEQYF.

The CDR3 loop reads CASSPSVEYSNSPLHF. CDR3 sequence (DNA): TGTGCCAGCTCACCTTCGGTTGAATATAGTAATTCACCCCTCCACTTT. This chain links TRBV18 with TRBJ1-6; D gene uncertain. This CDR3 has 16 residues. V gave up 3 bases and J gave up 6 bases, with 15 bases separating them. Per the germline V gene, CDR1 is KGHSH and CDR2 is LQKENI.

The chain uses TRBV6-5 and TRBJ1-1; D unclear. This CDR3 is 15 amino acids long. Germline V gene lookup returns CDR1 MNHEY and CDR2 SVGAGI. Trimming stripped 0 bases from V and 1 base from J, with 9 bases between. For the CDR3, the DNA is TGTGCCAGCAGTTACTCGGCGGCAGGGAACACTGAAGCTTTCTTT. Translating gives CASSYSAAGNTEAFF.

This clonotype was detected ten times or more. The chain's CDR3 is CASSLYDSYQPQHF. The CDR3 DNA reads TGTGCCAGCAGCTTGTACGACAGTTATCAGCCCCAGCATTTT. The genes are TRBV5-5 and TRBJ1-5; perhaps TRBD1 as D (5 bases). The length of the CDR3 is 14 residues. The V end lost 1 base, the J end lost 5 bases, and 10 bases lay between the germline ends. CDR1 and CDR2 (germline): SGHKS, YYEKEE (reference sequence).

This clonotype has more than one count but fewer than ten. The chain couples TRBV7-2 to TRBJ2-3; D tentatively fits TRBD1 or TRBD2 (5 bases each). The CDR3 has 13 residues. Germline CDR1 is SGHTA and CDR2 is FQGNSA. Trimming stripped 5 bases from V and 6 bases from J, with 12 bases between. The CDR3 DNA follows: TGTGCCAGCAGCCGGGGACCGCCCGATACGCAGTATTTT. Translating gives CASSRGPPDTQYF.

As concerns this clonotype: A clone one base away is much larger, so this may be a read error. The J gene is TRBJ1-2, the V gene TRBV7-8; no firm D call. Germline loops: CDR1 SGHVS, CDR2 FQNEAQ. The CDR3 covers 14 residues. The chain's CDR3 is CAGSLEDGSYGYTF. As DNA, the CDR3 is TGTGCCGGCAGCTTAGAAGATGGAAGCTATGGCTACACCTTC.

CDR3 residues: CATRLAGTDTQYF. In nucleotides, the CDR3 is TGTGCCACCCGACTAGCGGGCACAGATACGCAGTATTTT. The rearrangement joins TRBV28 to TRBJ2-3, with TRBD2 identical over 9 bases. Looked up from germline, CDR1 is MDHEN and CDR2 is SYDVKM. The V gene end was trimmed by 10 bases and the J gene end by 1 base; junction bases not matched to a gene: 3. CDR3 length: 13 amino acids.

In the case of this clonotype: A much more abundant neighbour one base away suggests this may be a read error. The rearrangement uses TRBV12-3 or TRBV12-4 and TRBJ2-3; 8 bases match TRBD2. The CDR3 has 17 amino acids. The V gene end was trimmed by 8 bases and the J gene end by 5 bases; junction bases not matched to a gene: 18. CDR3 in DNA: TGTGCCAGCGGCTCAACCCCTGGCGGGGGGTTCGAAGATACGCAGTATTTT. Protein product: CASGSTPGGGFEDTQYF.

This clonotype was observed a handful of times. The V call is TRBV4-1, the J call TRBJ1-1; 7 bases fit TRBD1. The CDR3 runs to 15 residues. Per germline, CDR1 MGHRA and CDR2 YSYEKL. Trimming at V came to 3 bases and at J to 7 bases, leaving 11 bases not matched to a gene. This chain's CDR3 is CASSHLGGAGYEAFF. CDR3 DNA: TGCGCCAGCAGCCATTTAGGGGGCGCGGGTTATGAAGCTTTCTTT.

The chain carries TRBV20-1 and TRBJ2-5; 8 bases map to TRBD1. Germline V gene lookup returns CDR1 DFQATT and CDR2 SNEGSKA (reference sequence). The trim removed 6 bases at V and 11 bases at J, leaving 17 bases unmatched. The CDR3 sequence is 14 residues long. CDR3 residues: CSALGTGGDNEQYF. The CDR3 coding sequence is TGCAGTGCGCTTGGGACAGGAGGTGACAATGAGCAGTACTTC.

This clonotype was seen a handful of times. The rearrangement links TRBV12-3 or TRBV12-4 to TRBJ1-5, with 8 bases matching TRBD1. This CDR3 has 14 amino acids. V lost 3 bases, J lost 9 bases, and 7 bases stayed unmatched. CDR3: CASSFQGAGMPQHF. CDR3 nucleotides: TGTGCCAGCAGTTTTCAGGGGGCTGGTATGCCCCAGCATTTT.

This clonotype has a handful of counts. The chain couples TRBV20-1 to TRBJ1-1, with 8 bases lining up with TRBD1. Germline CDR1 reads DFQATT; CDR2 reads SNEGSKA (reference sequence). Trimming at V came to 0 bases and at J to 1 base, leaving 1 base not matched to a gene. The CDR3 extends over 14 amino acids. The CDR3 DNA follows: TGCAGTGCTAGAGACGGACAGGGGAACACTGAAGCTTTCTTT. This codes for CSARDGQGNTEAFF.

This chain joins TRBV6-1 and TRBJ2-1; TRBD1 might be the D (5 bases). Germline V CDR1 and CDR2: MNHNS, SASEGT. This CDR3 has 12 residues. Trimming took off 8 bases at V and 6 bases at J, with 11 bases between the two ends. The CDR3 DNA is TGTGCCAGCGACCAGGGAAGCAATGAGCAGTTCTTC. It codes for CASDQGSNEQFF.

This clonotype appeared many times. This chain uses TRBV4-1 with TRBJ1-1; maybe TRBD1 (5 bases). Germline V CDR1 and CDR2: MGHRA, YSYEKL. Deletions cut 1 base from V and 2 bases from J, with 11 bases between. The CDR3 is 15 amino acids. The CDR3 region is CASSQVQGGNTEAFF. The CDR3 DNA reads TGCGCCAGCAGCCAAGTGCAGGGTGGAAACACTGAAGCTTTCTTT.

The chain employs TRBV9 and TRBJ2-2, with D tentatively TRBD2 (5 bases). Germline CDR1 and CDR2: SGDLS and YYNGEE. V lost 3 bases to trimming and J lost 10 bases, with 7 bases between them. The CDR3 has 11 amino acids. DNA for the CDR3: TGTGCCAGCAGCGCCGGGGAGGAGCTGTTTTTT. This sequence encodes CASSAGEELFF.

The genes are TRBV20-1 and TRBJ1-5; 8 bases fit TRBD1. J lost 2 bases, V lost 0 bases, and 9 bases had no gene match. Germline values: CDR1 DFQATT, CDR2 SNEGSKA (reference sequence). CDR3 length: 17 residues. The CDR3 loop is CSARELHPGQGNQPQHF. In DNA form, the CDR3 reads TGCAGTGCTAGAGAGTTGCATCCGGGACAGGGCAATCAGCCCCAGCATTTT.

In its sample, this clonotype was seen a few times. This rearrangement joins TRBV27 to TRBJ1-2; D unresolved. The CDR3 spans 14 residues. Germline CDR1 and CDR2: MNHEY and SMNVEV (reference sequence). V lost 5 bases and J 1 base, leaving 11 bases between the germline ends. The CDR3 DNA follows: TGTGCCAGCAGTCCCCGGGAGCTTAACTATGGCTACACCTTC. As protein: CASSPRELNYGYTF.

J is TRBJ2-3 and V is TRBV7-6, with D perhaps TRBD1 or TRBD2 (6 bases each). The germline gives CDR1 SGHVS, CDR2 FNYEAQ. The CDR3 spans 16 residues. Trimming removed 1 base at V and 2 bases at J, with 13 bases between. CDR3 DNA sequence: TGTGCCAGCAGCTTAGGGCCCACGGGGGCCACAGATACGCAGTATTTT. Translating it yields CASSLGPTGATDTQYF.

This sequence joins TRBV6-5 and TRBJ1-4, with D hard to call. The ends were cut back, 2 bases at V and 7 bases at J, with 23 bases in the middle. CDR3 length equals 18 residues. CDR1 and CDR2 from the germline V gene are MNHEY and SVGAGI. CDR3 in amino acids: CASSYDGSGIGISEKLFF. The DNA of the CDR3 is TGTGCCAGCAGTTACGATGGGTCAGGAATTGGCATAAGTGAAAAACTGTTTTTT.

This clonotype showed up many times. The rearrangement uses TRBV20-1 and TRBJ1-2; 7 bases fit TRBD1. V lost 6 bases, J lost 3 bases, and 1 base stayed unmatched. CDR1 DFQATT and CDR2 SNEGSKA come from the germline V gene (reference sequence). This CDR3 is 11 amino acids long. The DNA for the CDR3 is TGCAGTGCCGGGACAGACTATGGCTACACCTTC. Its translation: CSAGTDYGYTF.

This clonotype was seen repeatedly, ten times or more. This sequence joins TRBV20-1 and TRBJ1-6, with TRBD1 matching 8 bases. Germline V gene lookup returns CDR1 DFQATT and CDR2 SNEGSKA (reference sequence). The CDR3 loop spans 17 amino acids. V gave up 4 bases and J gave up 8 bases; unmatched junction bases: 16. The CDR3 coding sequence is TGCAGTGCTACCGGGACAGGCTTTGGGGGTTCGGATTCACCCCTCCACTTT. Translating it yields CSATGTGFGGSDSPLHF.